The clone carrying this T cell receptor (beta chain) was counted ten times or more. Its antigen is not identified. Individual cDNA molecules received unique molecular identifiers. TCRdb ran MiXCR on the 5' RACE reads and lists one entry per CDR3 protein. This table holds some 19,000 distinct CDR3 sequences, approximately 4.1% found once. The data were obtained in a study of early T cells in non-severe SARS-CoV-2 infection. This CDR3 region has 16 residues. Trimming took 7 bases from V and 3 from J, leaving 20 bases between them. In germline, CDR1 is KGHSH, CDR2 LQKENI. Points from the study as a whole: Sequences matched to VDJdb favored anti-spike CD8 responses, while private and CD4 specificities were missed.

The receptor's source is an adult who was a healthcare worker with PCR-confirmed SARS-CoV-2 infection or an uninfected control (not recorded which). This sequence joins TRBV18 and TRBJ2-3; a weak D match, TRBD1 (5 bases). The sample was whole blood. The CDR3 spells CASCQDNDRNTDTQYF. The DNA for the CDR3 is TGTGCCAGCTGCCAAGACAACGACAGAAATACAGATACGCAGTATTTT. The whole variable domain, remainder taken from reference TRBV18 and TRBJ2-3, is NAGVMQNPRHLVRRRGQEARLRCSPMKGHSHVYWYRQLPEEGLKFMVYLQKENIIDESGMPKERFSAEFPKEGPSILRIQQVVRGDSAAYFCASCQDNDRNTDTQYFGPGTRLTVL.